The clone carrying this T cell receptor beta chain was seen many times. As yet, its antigen is unknown. The data were taken from a study of neurological immune-mediated disorders. General observations from the study: The multiple sclerosis repertoire cluster had no clinical or MRI correlate.

There are 16 residues in the CDR3. Trimming cost V 6 bases and J 8 bases; bases outside gene matches: 14. cDNA was made by 5'RACE with 10-nucleotide random UMIs. Per sequencing run, 15-18 subjects together gave over 190 million TCR-beta sequences. In TCRdb, the 5' RACE reads were re-called with MiXCR into one record per CDR3 protein. The sample records 70,000 or so distinct CDR3 sequences, 2.5% to 4% being singletons. This chain joins TRBV12-3 or TRBV12-4 and TRBJ1-4; 8 nucleotides line up with TRBD1. The TCR originated in a woman in her forties or fifties with multiple sclerosis. The sample consisted of PBMCs. CDR3 loop: CASSSAGTGGLEKLFF. In DNA, the CDR3 is TGTGCCAGCAGCTCGGCCGGGACAGGAGGTCTCGAAAAACTGTTTTTT.